This T cell receptor beta chain was captured by sequencing in a study of CD8 T cells in Susac syndrome. Overall study: Each patient with Susac syndrome, at the time of blood draw, was therapy-naive, on corticosteroids, or on intravenous immunoglobulin alone. Study findings and constraints: The authors acknowledged that their TCR sequencing and HLA analysis involved a relatively small number of individuals.

This CDR3 comprises 14 residues. The V gene lost 2 bases and the J gene lost 1 base, with 5 bases spanning the gap. This clonotype was seen a single time. Antigen: not known. Reverse transcription of about 0.5 to 1 ug RNA was carried out with random hexamers. An immunoSEQ multiplex PCR amplified TCR beta CDR3 over 54 Vbeta and 13 Jbeta. TCRdb used MiXCR to reprocess the immunoSEQ multiplex PCR reads, holding one entry per CDR3 protein. The sample shows around 69,000 distinct CDR3 sequences, roughly 92% of them seen only once. In contrast to the negatively isolated CD8+ and CD4+ T cells, TEMRA cells were FACS-enriched.

What was sequenced was CD8+ T cells from PBMCs. The chain uses TRBV12-3 or TRBV12-4 and TRBJ2-2, with unresolved D. The receptor was derived from a human donor with Susac syndrome. CDR3 in DNA: TGTGCCAGCAGTTTACTGGAGAACACCGGGGAGCTGTTTTTT. It specifies CASSLLENTGELFF.